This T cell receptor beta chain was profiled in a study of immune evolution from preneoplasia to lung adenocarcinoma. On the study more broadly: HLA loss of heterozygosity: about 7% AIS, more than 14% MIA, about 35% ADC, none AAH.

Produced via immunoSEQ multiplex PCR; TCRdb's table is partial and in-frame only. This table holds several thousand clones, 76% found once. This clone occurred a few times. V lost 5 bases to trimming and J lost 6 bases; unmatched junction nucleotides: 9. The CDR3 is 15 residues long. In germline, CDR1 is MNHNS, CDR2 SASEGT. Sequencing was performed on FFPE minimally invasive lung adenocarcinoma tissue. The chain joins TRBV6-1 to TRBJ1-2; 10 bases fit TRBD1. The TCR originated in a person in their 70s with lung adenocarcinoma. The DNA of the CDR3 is TGTGCCAGCAGTCCGTTGGACAGGGGGACGAATGGCTACACCTTC. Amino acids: CASSPLDRGTNGYTF.